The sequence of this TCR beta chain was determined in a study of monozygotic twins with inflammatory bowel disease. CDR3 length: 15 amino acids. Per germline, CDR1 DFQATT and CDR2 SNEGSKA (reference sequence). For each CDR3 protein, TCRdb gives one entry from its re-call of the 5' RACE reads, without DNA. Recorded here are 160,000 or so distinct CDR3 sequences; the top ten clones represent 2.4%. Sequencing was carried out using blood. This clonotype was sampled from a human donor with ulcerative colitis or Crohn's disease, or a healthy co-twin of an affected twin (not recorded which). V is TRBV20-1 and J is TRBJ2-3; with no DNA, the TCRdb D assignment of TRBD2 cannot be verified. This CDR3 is CSARPPASSTDTQYF.